The 21 T cell receptor beta chains given below trace back to one sample, sequenced in a study of T cells after yellow fever vaccination. Using its own MiXCR run on the 5' RACE reads, TCRdb lists one record per CDR3 protein. This table holds some 97,000 distinct CDR3 sequences, around 5.8% found once. Sequencing was performed on CD8+ T cells sorted from PBMCs, taken 10 days after the yellow fever booster vaccination. These receptors all come from a man aged 18-30 years who received the YFV17D yellow fever vaccine.

At least ten counts were recorded for this clonotype. The chain recombines TRBV6-1 with TRBJ2-1, with 14 bases aligning to TRBD2. Germline loops: CDR1 MNHNS, CDR2 SASEGT. After removal of 11 bases from V and 4 bases from J, the junction contained 4 bases not matched to a gene. This CDR3 comprises 14 residues. The CDR3 DNA is TGTGCCTTAGGACTAGCGGGGGGTTACAATGAGCAGTTCTTC. Protein: CALGLAGGYNEQFF.

This clonotype came up a few times. This rearrangement joins TRBV5-4 to TRBJ2-3, with 8 bases identical to TRBD2. Germline V CDR1 and CDR2: SGHNT, YYREEE (reference sequence). The CDR3 runs 18 residues. V lost 0 bases and J lost 1; bases outside the gene matches: 10. CDR3 in DNA: TGTGCCAGCAGCTTGGCCAACGGTCTAGCGGGTGGCACAGATACGCAGTATTTT. It is translated as CASSLANGLAGGTDTQYF.

This chain connects TRBV6-6 to TRBJ2-7; a weak D match, TRBD2 (6 bases). V was cut by 11 bases and J by 0 bases, with 14 bases left in between. This CDR3 spans 13 amino acids. Per germline, CDR1 MNHNY and CDR2 SVGAGI (reference sequence). The CDR3 bases are TGTGCCTCTCTGGAGGGGTTCTCCTACGAGCAGTACTTC. Protein: CASLEGFSYEQYF.

The chain combines TRBV4-2 with TRBJ2-3, with TRBD2 matching 7 bases. Germline loops: CDR1 LGHNA, CDR2 YNFKEQ. The trim removed 0 bases at V and 7 bases at J, leaving 13 bases unmatched. CDR3 length: 17 amino acids. The DNA of the CDR3 is TGTGCCAGCAGCCAAGATGGGCCTAGCGGATTCACTAATACGCAGTATTTT. It yields the protein CASSQDGPSGFTNTQYF.

This clonotype was observed a handful of times. This chain connects TRBV6-5 to TRBJ1-6; D not resolved. The CDR3 is 15 amino acids. Germline V gene lookup returns CDR1 MNHEY and CDR2 SVGAGI. Trimming left V 3 bases short and J 10 bases short, with 16 bases between. Here the CDR3 reads CASSYAIGSGSPLHF. CDR3 sequence (DNA): TGTGCCAGCAGTTATGCCATAGGTTCGGGCTCACCCCTCCACTTT.

This clonotype was observed a handful of times. The V and J genes are TRBV27 and TRBJ1-1, with 7 nucleotides matching TRBD1. J gave up 4 bases and V 5 bases, and 4 bases lay outside the gene matches. The CDR3 covers 13 residues. CDR1 is MNHEY and CDR2 is SMNVEV in the germline V gene (reference sequence). The CDR3 sequence: CASSLGTVTEAFF. The CDR3 bases are TGTGCCAGCAGTCTCGGGACAGTCACTGAAGCTTTCTTT.

This clonotype was detected ten times or more. The rearrangement links TRBV5-6 to TRBJ1-2; D not resolved. CDR3 length: 15 residues. Trimming shortened V by 1 base and J by 2 bases, and 12 bases separated the two germline ends. The germline gives CDR1 SGHDT, CDR2 YYEEEE. CDR3 in DNA: TGTGCCAGCAGCTTGACTACGGGAACCAACTATGGCTACACCTTC. Its translation: CASSLTTGTNYGYTF.

This clonotype was found many times. The gene calls are TRBV9 and TRBJ2-7; the D call may be TRBD1 or TRBD2 (5 bases each). CDR3 length: 13 amino acids. Germline V gene lookup returns CDR1 SGDLS and CDR2 YYNGEE. The germline V and J ends were trimmed by 3 bases and 3 bases, with 10 bases remaining between them. For the CDR3, the DNA is TGTGCCAGCAGCGGGGGGTTGGACTACGAGCAGTACTTC. Translated: CASSGGLDYEQYF.

This clonotype was observed a few times. The chain is built from TRBV24-1 and TRBJ2-2; 9 bases are a match to TRBD1. CDR3 size: 14 residues. CDR1 and CDR2 from the germline V gene are KGHDR and SFDVKD. V trimming: 9 bases; J trimming: 6 bases; junction bases outside the gene matches: 7. The CDR3 sequence is CATERTGEPGELFF. DNA for the CDR3: TGTGCCACCGAACGGACAGGGGAGCCCGGGGAGCTGTTTTTT.

The chain links TRBV6-5 to TRBJ1-1, with a weak D call TRBD1 (5 bases). Trimming cost V 5 bases and J 7 bases, with 14 bases left between them. Germline CDR1 and CDR2: MNHEY and SVGAGI. The CDR3 has 13 amino acids. CDR3 nucleotides: TGTGCCAGCAGTACCGGGGGGGAGGATGAAGCTTTCTTT. Its translation: CASSTGGEDEAFF.

This clonotype was detected a few times. Here the CDR3 reads CASSYGNPDTGHRDTEAFF. The DNA for the CDR3 is TGTGCCAGCAGTTATGGAAATCCAGATACAGGCCACCGAGACACTGAAGCTTTCTTT. This chain uses TRBV6-5 with TRBJ1-1; possible D gene TRBD1, 5 bases. Germline values: CDR1 MNHEY, CDR2 SVGAGI. The CDR3 contains 19 residues. V was cut by 3 bases and J by 3 bases, with 26 bases left in between.

The genes are TRBV20-1 and TRBJ1-4; D is unclear. The V and J ends lost 0 bases and 2 bases respectively, with 10 bases between them. The germline gives CDR1 DFQATT, CDR2 SNEGSKA (reference sequence). The CDR3 is 15 residues long. Here the CDR3 DNA reads TGCAGTGCTAGAGATCCAGGCGTTACTAATGAAAAACTGTTTTTT. Translated, it gives CSARDPGVTNEKLFF.

This clonotype was seen more than once but under ten times. The rearrangement uses TRBV20-1 and TRBJ1-6, with TRBD1 matching over 7 bases. The CDR3 extends over 14 amino acids. In germline, CDR1 is DFQATT, CDR2 SNEGSKA (reference sequence). V gave up 2 bases and J gave up 7 bases; unmatched junction bases: 5. The CDR3 here is CSARSGRGNSPLHF. The CDR3 DNA is TGCAGTGCTAGATCGGGCAGGGGGAATTCACCCCTCCACTTT.

This clonotype was picked up a small number of times. The chain is built from TRBV6-6 and TRBJ1-5; 8 nucleotides align to TRBD1. The CDR3 totals 15 residues. J gave up 4 bases and V 6 bases, and 8 bases lay outside the gene matches. The germline gives CDR1 MNHNY, CDR2 SVGAGI (reference sequence). The chain's CDR3 is CASRADRGRNQPQHF. The CDR3 nucleotides are TGTGCCAGCAGAGCCGACAGGGGTAGAAATCAGCCCCAGCATTTT.

The CDR3 DNA follows: TGTGCCAGCAGTGAAGCGCGGGAGCAGTACTTC. Its protein is CASSEAREQYF. The rearrangement joins TRBV2 to TRBJ2-7; no definite D call. Germline CDR1 SNHLY, CDR2 FYNNEI. Deletions cut 0 bases from V and 7 bases from J, with 4 bases between. This CDR3 spans 11 amino acids.

This clonotype was found a few times. This chain uses TRBV7-7 with TRBJ2-7; TRBD2 aligns across 8 bases. V shed 6 bases and J 2 bases; nucleotides not matched to a gene: 6. CDR1 is SSHAT, CDR2 FNYEAQ, per germline (reference sequence). The CDR3 has 14 residues. CDR3 sequence (DNA): TGTGCCAGCAGTCTTGCGGGGGGCGCCTACGAGCAGTACTTC. This sequence encodes CASSLAGGAYEQYF. The full variable domain, completed using reference TRBV7-7 and TRBJ2-7, is GAGVSQSPRYKVTKRGQDVTLRCDPISSHATLYWYQQALGQGPEFLTYFNYEAQPDKSGLPSDRFSAERPEGSISTLTIQRTEQRDSAMYRCASSLAGGAYEQYFGPGTRLTVT.

V and J are TRBV4-3 and TRBJ2-2, with D tentatively TRBD2 (6 bases). V was pared by 1 base and J by 7 bases, with 7 bases between. The CDR3 sequence is 13 residues long. CDR1 and CDR2 (germline): LGHNA, YSLEER. CDR3 sequence reads: CASSQGGVGELFF. The CDR3 region has the DNA TGCGCCAGCAGCCAAGGCGGGGTCGGGGAGCTGTTTTTT.

The chain has TRBV7-8 and TRBJ2-3; D ambiguous. Germline assignment: CDR1 SGHVS and CDR2 FQNEAQ. V was trimmed by 1 base and J by 6 bases, leaving 5 bases between them. The CDR3 has 12 amino acids. The CDR3 nucleotides are TGTGCCAGCAGCTTAGATGACGATACGCAGTATTTT. Amino acid sequence: CASSLDDDTQYF.

This clonotype was found a few times. The chain combines TRBV25-1 with TRBJ1-4; D is unresolved. Per germline, CDR1 MGHDK and CDR2 SYGVNS. This CDR3 has 17 residues. Trimming removed 1 base at V and 4 bases at J, with 16 bases between. CDR3 loop: CASSESVTIPHNEKLFF. CDR3 DNA sequence: TGTGCCAGCAGTGAATCAGTAACCATACCCCATAATGAAAAACTGTTTTTT. Supplemented by reference TRBV25-1 and TRBJ1-4, the full variable domain reads EADIYQTPRYLVIGTGKKITLECSQTMGHDKMYWYQQDPGMELHLIHYSYGVNSTEKGDLSSESTVSRIRTEHFPLTLESARPSHTSQYLCASSESVTIPHNEKLFFGSGTQLSVL.

In this sample, this clonotype turned up a few times. V gene TRBV3-1 combines with J gene TRBJ1-2; unclear D gene. Trimming stripped 1 base from V and 4 bases from J, with 4 bases between. The CDR3 contains 12 residues. Looked up from germline, CDR1 is LGHDT and CDR2 is YNNKEL (reference sequence). The CDR3 region has the DNA TGTGCCAGCAGCCAAGGAATCTATGGCTACACCTTC. Its translation: CASSQGIYGYTF.

This clonotype appeared many times. The J gene is TRBJ2-2, the V gene TRBV5-1; D may be TRBD1 (6 bases). The CDR3 contains 15 residues. Trimming took 4 bases from V and 5 from J, leaving 15 bases between them. The germline V gene has CDR1 SGHRS and CDR2 YFSETQ. The CDR3 loop is CASSTYRESTGELFF. The CDR3 DNA sequence: TGCGCCAGCAGCACTTACAGGGAATCAACCGGGGAGCTGTTTTTT.